This T cell receptor (beta chain) was obtained from a study of graft-versus-host responses after intestinal transplantation. On the study more broadly: Following induction with anti-thymocyte globulin, all recipients were given tacrolimus and steroids for three to four years. Findings and limits, study-wide: Peak circulating GvH clone levels tracked with early post-transplant HvG declines.

Some clones are missing from TCRdb's copy, which holds only in-frame ones; the method was immunoSEQ multiplex PCR. This sample has roughly 120,000 clones, with approximately 92% found just once. The CDR3 runs 18 residues. Germline V gives CDR1 MNHNS, CDR2 SASEGT. Trimming took 4 bases from V and 6 from J; bases not matched to a gene: 10. About this clone itself: Its antigen remains unidentified.

This receptor was identified in a human donor who was the organ donor for an intestinal transplant. The chain has TRBV6-1 and TRBJ2-2; 14 bases agree with TRBD2. The sample was unstimulated CD4+ T cells sorted from spleen or lymph node cells, taken before transplant. As DNA, the CDR3 is TGTGCCAGCAGTGTCCCGGGACTAGCGGGAGTGCATGCCGGGGAGCTGTTTTTT. This gives the protein CASSVPGLAGVHAGELFF.